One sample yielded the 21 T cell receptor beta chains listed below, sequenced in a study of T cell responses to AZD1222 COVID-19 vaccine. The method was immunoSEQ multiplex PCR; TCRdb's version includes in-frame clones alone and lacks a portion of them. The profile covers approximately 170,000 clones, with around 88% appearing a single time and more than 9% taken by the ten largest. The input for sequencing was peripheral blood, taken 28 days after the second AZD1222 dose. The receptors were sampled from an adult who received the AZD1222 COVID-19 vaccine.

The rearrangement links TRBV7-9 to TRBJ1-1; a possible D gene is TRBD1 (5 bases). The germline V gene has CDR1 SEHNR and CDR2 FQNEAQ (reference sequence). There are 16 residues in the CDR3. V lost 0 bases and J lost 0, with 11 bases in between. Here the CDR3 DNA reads TGTGCCAGCAGCTTAGCAGGGCCAGGGTTGAACACTGAAGCTTTCTTT. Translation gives CASSLAGPGLNTEAFF.

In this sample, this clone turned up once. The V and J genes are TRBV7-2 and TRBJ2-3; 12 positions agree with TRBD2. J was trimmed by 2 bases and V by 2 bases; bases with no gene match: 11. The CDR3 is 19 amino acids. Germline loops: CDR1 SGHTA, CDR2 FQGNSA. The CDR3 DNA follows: TGTGCCAGCAGCTTACCCTCGACTAGCGGGGGACCCCACACAGATACGCAGTATTTT. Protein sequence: CASSLPSTSGGPHTDTQYF.

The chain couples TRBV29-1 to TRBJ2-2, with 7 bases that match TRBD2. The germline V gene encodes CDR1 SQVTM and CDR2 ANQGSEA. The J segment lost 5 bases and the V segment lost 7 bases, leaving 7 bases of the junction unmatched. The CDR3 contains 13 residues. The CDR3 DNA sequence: TGCAGCGCGGGGGGTCTAGGAACCGGGGAGCTGTTTTTT. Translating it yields CSAGGLGTGELFF.

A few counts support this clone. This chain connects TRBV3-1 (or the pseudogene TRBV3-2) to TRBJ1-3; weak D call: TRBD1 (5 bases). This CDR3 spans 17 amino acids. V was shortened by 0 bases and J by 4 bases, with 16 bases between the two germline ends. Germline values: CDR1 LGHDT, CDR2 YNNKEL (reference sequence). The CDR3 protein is CASSQELGEIGGNTIYF. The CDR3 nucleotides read TGTGCCAGCAGCCAAGAACTGGGGGAAATTGGAGGAAACACCATATATTTT.

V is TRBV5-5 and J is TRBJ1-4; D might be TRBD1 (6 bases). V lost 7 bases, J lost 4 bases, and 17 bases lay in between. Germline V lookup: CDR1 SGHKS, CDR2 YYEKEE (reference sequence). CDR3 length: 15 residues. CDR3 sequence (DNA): TGTGCCAGCGGAACCACCGGGACAATTAATGAAAAACTGTTTTTT. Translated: CASGTTGTINEKLFF.

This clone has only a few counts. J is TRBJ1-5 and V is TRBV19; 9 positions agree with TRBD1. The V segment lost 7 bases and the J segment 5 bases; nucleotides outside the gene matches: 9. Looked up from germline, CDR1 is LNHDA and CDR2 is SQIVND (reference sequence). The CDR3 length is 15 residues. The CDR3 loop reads CASNPRDRDDQPQHF. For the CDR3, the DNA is TGTGCCAGTAATCCCCGGGACAGGGATGATCAGCCCCAGCATTTT.

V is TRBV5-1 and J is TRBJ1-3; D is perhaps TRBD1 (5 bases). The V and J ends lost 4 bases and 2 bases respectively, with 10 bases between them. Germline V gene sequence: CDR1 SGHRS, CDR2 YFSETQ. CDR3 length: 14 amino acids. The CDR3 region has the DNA TGCGCCAGCAGCCCTAGGGGACCTGGAAACACCATATATTTT. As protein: CASSPRGPGNTIYF. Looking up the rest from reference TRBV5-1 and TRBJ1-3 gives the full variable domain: KAGVTQTPRYLIKTRGQQVTLSCSPISGHRSVSWYQQTPGQGLQFLFEYFSETQRNKGNFPGRFSGRQFSNSRSEMNVSTLELGDSALYLCASSPRGPGNTIYFGEGSWLTVV.

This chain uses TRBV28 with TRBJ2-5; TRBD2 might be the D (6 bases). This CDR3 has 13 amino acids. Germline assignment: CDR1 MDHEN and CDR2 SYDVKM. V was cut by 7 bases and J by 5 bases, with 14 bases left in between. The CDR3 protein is CASTQTSFETQYF. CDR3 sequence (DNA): TGTGCCAGCACCCAGACTAGTTTTGAGACCCAGTACTTC.

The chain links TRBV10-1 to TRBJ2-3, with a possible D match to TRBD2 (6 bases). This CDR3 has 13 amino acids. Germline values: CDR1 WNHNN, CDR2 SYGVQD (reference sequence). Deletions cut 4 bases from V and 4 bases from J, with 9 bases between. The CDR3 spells CASSASGADTQYF. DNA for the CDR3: TGCGCCAGCAGTGCCTCGGGAGCAGATACGCAGTATTTT.

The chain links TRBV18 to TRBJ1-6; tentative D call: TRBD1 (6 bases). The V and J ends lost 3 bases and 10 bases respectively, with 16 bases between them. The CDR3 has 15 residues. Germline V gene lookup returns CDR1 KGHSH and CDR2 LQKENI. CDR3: CASSPSGTPGSPLHF. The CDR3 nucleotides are TGTGCCAGCTCACCCTCCGGGACACCCGGCTCACCCCTCCACTTT.

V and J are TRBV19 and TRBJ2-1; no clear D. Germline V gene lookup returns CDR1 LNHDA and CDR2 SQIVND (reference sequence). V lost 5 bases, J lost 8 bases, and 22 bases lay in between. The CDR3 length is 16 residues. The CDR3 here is CASSARVQSLHDEQFF. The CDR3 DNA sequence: TGTGCCAGTAGTGCAAGGGTCCAAAGCCTTCACGATGAGCAGTTCTTC.

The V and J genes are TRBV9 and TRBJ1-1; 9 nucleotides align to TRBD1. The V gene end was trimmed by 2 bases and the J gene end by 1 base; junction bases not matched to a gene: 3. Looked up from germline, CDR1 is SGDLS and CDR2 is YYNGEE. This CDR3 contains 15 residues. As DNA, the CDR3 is TGTGCCAGCAGCGTCGGGACAGGGCCGAACACTGAAGCTTTCTTT. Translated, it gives CASSVGTGPNTEAFF.

The DNA for the CDR3 is TGCAGTGCTAGTATAGCCTCTACAGGGACCCAGTACTTC. Protein: CSASIASTGTQYF. The V and J genes are TRBV20-1 and TRBJ2-5, with a tentative D call TRBD1 (5 bases). V was trimmed by 3 bases and J by 7 bases, leaving 15 bases between them. The germline V gene has CDR1 DFQATT and CDR2 SNEGSKA (reference sequence). The CDR3 spans 13 residues.

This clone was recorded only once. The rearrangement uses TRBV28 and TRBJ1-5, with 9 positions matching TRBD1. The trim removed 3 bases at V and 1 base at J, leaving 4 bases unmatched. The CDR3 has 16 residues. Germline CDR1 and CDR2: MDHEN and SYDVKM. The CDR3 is CASSLDRGGSNQPQHF. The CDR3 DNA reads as TGTGCCAGCAGTTTGGACAGGGGAGGAAGCAATCAGCCCCAGCATTTT.

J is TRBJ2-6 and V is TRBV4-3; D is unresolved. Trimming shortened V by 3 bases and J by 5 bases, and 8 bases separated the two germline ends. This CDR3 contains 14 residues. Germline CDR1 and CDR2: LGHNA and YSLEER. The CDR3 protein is CASSHLSRANVLTF. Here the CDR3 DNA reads TGCGCCAGCAGCCACCTTTCTAGGGCCAACGTCCTGACTTTC.

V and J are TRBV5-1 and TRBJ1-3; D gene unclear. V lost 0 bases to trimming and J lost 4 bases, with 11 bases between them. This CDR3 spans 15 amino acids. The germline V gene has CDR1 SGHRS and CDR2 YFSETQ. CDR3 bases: TGCGCCAGCAGCTTGGAGCTCGGTGGCGGAAACACCATATATTTT. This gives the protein CASSLELGGGNTIYF.

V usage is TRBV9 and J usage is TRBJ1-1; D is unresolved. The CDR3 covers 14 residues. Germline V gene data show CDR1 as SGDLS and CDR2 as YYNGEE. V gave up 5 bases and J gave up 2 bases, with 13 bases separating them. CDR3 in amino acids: CASSFRPSNTEAFF. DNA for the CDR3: TGTGCCAGCAGTTTTCGGCCTAGTAACACTGAAGCTTTCTTT.

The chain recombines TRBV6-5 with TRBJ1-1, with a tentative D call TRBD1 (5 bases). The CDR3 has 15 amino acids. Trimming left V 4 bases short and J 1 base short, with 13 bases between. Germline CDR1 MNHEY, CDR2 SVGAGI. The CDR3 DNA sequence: TGTGCCAGCAGTTCCAGATTCCAGGGGAACACTGAAGCTTTCTTT. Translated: CASSSRFQGNTEAFF.

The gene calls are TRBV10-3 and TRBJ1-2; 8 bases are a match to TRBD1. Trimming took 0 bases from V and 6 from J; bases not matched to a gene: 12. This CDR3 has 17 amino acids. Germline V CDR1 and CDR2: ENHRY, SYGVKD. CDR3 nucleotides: TGTGCCATCAGTGAGTCGATACGGACAGGGCCCCACCATGGCTACACCTTC. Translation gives CAISESIRTGPHHGYTF.

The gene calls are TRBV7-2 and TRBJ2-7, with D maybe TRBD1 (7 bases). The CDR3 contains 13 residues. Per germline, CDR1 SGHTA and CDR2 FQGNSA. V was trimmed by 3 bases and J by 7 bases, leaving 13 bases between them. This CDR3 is CASSLEGAREQYF. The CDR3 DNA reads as TGTGCCAGCAGCTTGGAGGGGGCAAGGGAGCAGTACTTC.

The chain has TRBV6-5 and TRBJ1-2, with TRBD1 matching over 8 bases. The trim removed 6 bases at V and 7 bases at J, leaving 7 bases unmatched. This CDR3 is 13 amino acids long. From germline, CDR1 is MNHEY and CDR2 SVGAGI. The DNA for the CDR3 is TGTGCCAGCAGCCGGGACAGGAAGGGTGGCTACACCTTC. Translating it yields CASSRDRKGGYTF.